These 30 T cell receptor beta chains share one sample of origin, sequenced in a study of Ad26.COV2.S vaccination and SARS-CoV-2 variants. The treatment is: around 19 received Ad26.COV2.S at low or high dose, single or two shots; 5 received placebo; per-sample allocation not given. The study sampled participants on day 63 after the first vaccine or placebo injection. TCRdb's copy holds only in-frame clones and misses some; the assay was immunoSEQ multiplex PCR. The table includes fewer than 400,000 clones, roughly 86% detected once. This material consisted of peripheral blood, taken in a trial of Ad26.COV2.S vaccine versus placebo. The receptors here all came from a person between 18 and 65 years old who received the Ad26.COV2.S COVID-19 vaccine or a placebo.

This chain links TRBV23-1 with TRBJ1-6; weak D call: TRBD1 (5 bases). TRBV23-1 has ORF status, its function being uncertain. V was cut by 2 bases and J by 5 bases, with 10 bases left in between. This CDR3 spans 15 amino acids. CDR3 sequence: CASSQRGSDNSPLHF. CDR3 in DNA: TGCGCCAGCAGTCAACGGGGGTCTGATAATTCACCCCTCCACTTT.

The V gene is TRBV9, the J gene TRBJ1-6; 7 nucleotides align to TRBD1. V dropped 3 bases and J dropped 9; count of bases not matched to a gene: 6. This CDR3 is built from 14 residues. CDR1 and CDR2 (germline): SGDLS, YYNGEE. CDR3 region: CASSGGQIFSPLHF. CDR3 coding DNA: TGTGCCAGCAGCGGGGGACAGATTTTTTCACCCCTCCACTTT.

The V gene is TRBV25-1, the J gene TRBJ1-2; D is perhaps TRBD1 (6 bases). V lost 3 bases, J lost 4 bases, and 12 bases lay in between. There are 14 residues in the CDR3. Per germline, CDR1 MGHDK and CDR2 SYGVNS. The CDR3 sequence: CASSDGGNIYGYTF. DNA for the CDR3: TGTGCCAGCAGTGACGGGGGCAACATCTATGGCTACACCTTC.

The chain employs TRBV6-2 or TRBV6-3 and TRBJ2-7, with D tentatively TRBD1 (6 bases). The CDR3 totals 15 residues. The germline V gene encodes CDR1 MNHEY and CDR2 SVGEGT. The V and J ends lost 4 bases and 2 bases respectively, with 15 bases between them. The DNA of the CDR3 is TGTGCCAGCAGTTTTGAGCAGGGGCGGGCCTACGAGCAGTACTTC. This encodes CASSFEQGRAYEQYF.

The chain combines TRBV20-1 with TRBJ2-3; 11 nucleotides agree with TRBD2. Germline-derived CDR1 and CDR2 are DFQATT and SNEGSKA (reference sequence). The junction had 3 bases not matched to a gene; V was cut back by 3 bases and J by 4 bases. This CDR3 contains 14 residues. CDR3 residues: CSASTSGGPDTQYF. In nucleotides, the CDR3 is TGCAGTGCTAGTACTAGCGGGGGTCCAGATACGCAGTATTTT.

The rearrangement joins TRBV18 to TRBJ1-6, with 7 bases identical to TRBD1. Trimming took 3 bases from V and 12 from J; bases not matched to a gene: 8. CDR3 size: 14 residues. Germline CDR1 and CDR2: KGHSH and LQKENI. CDR3 residues: CASSPPQGVGPLHF. The CDR3 nucleotides are TGTGCCAGCTCACCCCCCCAGGGGGTAGGACCCCTCCACTTT.

The V gene is TRBV29-1, the J gene TRBJ2-1; 11 bases map to TRBD2. Germline CDR1 is SQVTM and CDR2 is ANQGSEA. V was clipped by 3 bases and J by 0 bases; unmatched bases: 7. The CDR3 is made up of 17 amino acids. CDR3 nucleotide sequence: TGCAGCGTTGAGGGTCTAGCGGGGGGCAGCTCCTACAATGAGCAGTTCTTC. Translating it yields CSVEGLAGGSSYNEQFF.

The chain employs TRBV27 and TRBJ2-1, with D possibly being TRBD2 (6 bases). Germline values: CDR1 MNHEY, CDR2 SMNVEV (reference sequence). The CDR3 totals 13 residues. V was shortened by 10 bases and J by 8 bases, with 18 bases between the two germline ends. DNA of the CDR3: TGTGCCACCCCGGGGGTCAGGGACGATGAGCAGTTCTTC. Protein product: CATPGVRDDEQFF.

The sample holds one count of this clone. CDR3 in amino acids: CASSPGSSYNSPLHF. The CDR3 DNA is TGTGCCAGCAGCCCAGGGAGCTCCTATAATTCACCCCTCCACTTT. The chain combines TRBV9 with TRBJ1-6; D is perhaps TRBD1 (5 bases). CDR3 size: 15 residues. The germline V gene encodes CDR1 SGDLS and CDR2 YYNGEE. V was shortened by 4 bases and J by 0 bases, with 8 bases between the two germline ends.

The V gene is TRBV3-1 (or the pseudogene TRBV3-2), the J gene TRBJ2-4, with TRBD1 as a possible D gene (5 bases). The CDR3 is made up of 17 amino acids. Trimming removed 3 bases from V and 0 bases from J, with 15 bases in between. The germline V gene encodes CDR1 LGHDT and CDR2 YNNKEL (reference sequence). The CDR3 sequence: CASSHLPLRVAKNIQYF. In nucleotides, the CDR3 is TGTGCCAGCAGCCACCTCCCCCTCAGGGTAGCCAAAAACATTCAGTACTTC.

V usage is TRBV11-1 and J usage is TRBJ1-3; 8 bases line up with TRBD1. V lost 4 bases and J lost 2; bases outside the gene matches: 4. In germline, CDR1 is SGHAT, CDR2 FQDESV (reference sequence). This CDR3 is built from 15 residues. The CDR3 DNA reads as TGTGCCAGCAGCTCGGACAGGGCGCCTGGAAACACCATATATTTT. Its protein is CASSSDRAPGNTIYF.

J is TRBJ2-1 and V is TRBV5-1; 14 bases match TRBD2. The germline gives CDR1 SGHRS, CDR2 YFSETQ. The CDR3 length is 17 residues. Trimming removed 7 bases from V and 0 bases from J; junction bases left unmatched: 6. CDR3: CASARTSGGLSYNEQFF. In nucleotides, the CDR3 is TGCGCCAGCGCGCGGACTAGCGGGGGGCTCTCCTACAATGAGCAGTTCTTC.

The V and J genes are TRBV27 and TRBJ1-1; 7 bases line up with TRBD1. V lost 5 bases to trimming and J lost 7 bases; unmatched junction nucleotides: 7. Germline V lookup: CDR1 MNHEY, CDR2 SMNVEV (reference sequence). CDR3 length equals 13 residues. CDR3 in amino acids: CASSRQGFFEAFF. CDR3 sequence (DNA): TGTGCCAGCAGTCGACAGGGCTTCTTTGAAGCTTTCTTT.

This chain connects TRBV3-1 (or the pseudogene TRBV3-2) to TRBJ1-3; TRBD1 might be the D (5 bases). This CDR3 spans 16 amino acids. The germline V and J ends were trimmed by 0 bases and 0 bases, with 9 bases remaining between them. Germline values: CDR1 LGHDT, CDR2 YNNKEL (reference sequence). The CDR3: CASSQDRGSSGNTIYF. The CDR3 DNA reads TGTGCCAGCAGCCAAGATCGGGGGTCCTCTGGAAACACCATATATTTT.

This chain joins TRBV7-9 and TRBJ1-6; the D is unclear. The ends were cut back, 7 bases at V and 9 bases at J, with 16 bases in the middle. This CDR3 contains 14 residues. From germline, CDR1 is SEHNR and CDR2 FQNEAQ (reference sequence). The CDR3 coding sequence is TGTGCCAGCAAAGGGAGTACCGAGGGTTCACCCCTCCACTTT. Its translation: CASKGSTEGSPLHF.

The chain recombines TRBV7-9 with TRBJ1-1; D is undetermined. With 1 base removed from V and 1 base from J, the gap between germline ends came to 10 bases. Germline CDR1 SEHNR, CDR2 FQNEAQ (reference sequence). The CDR3 extends over 15 amino acids. The CDR3 region is CASSLGGSPNTEAFF. The CDR3 bases are TGTGCCAGCAGCTTAGGTGGGTCACCGAACACTGAAGCTTTCTTT.

There are a few counts of this clone. Different DNA sequences within this sample yield the same CDR3. This sequence joins TRBV12-3 or TRBV12-4 and TRBJ1-1; unclear D gene. This CDR3 has 11 residues. V was shortened by 1 base and J by 3 bases, with 0 bases between the two germline ends. This CDR3 is CASSLDTEAFF. The CDR3 DNA follows: TGTGCCAGCAGTTTAGACACTGAAGCTTTCTTT.

This chain joins TRBV5-1 and TRBJ1-1; tentatively, D is TRBD1 (5 bases). The V end lost 5 bases, the J end lost 5 bases, and 16 bases lay between the germline ends. Germline lookup yields CDR1 SGHRS and CDR2 YFSETQ. CDR3 length: 14 residues. The CDR3 loop reads CASRTGPRDTEAFF. The CDR3 nucleotides read TGCGCCAGCAGGACTGGTCCCAGGGATACTGAAGCTTTCTTT.

This chain links TRBV6-6 with TRBJ1-3; D is uncertain. V gave up 6 bases and J gave up 0 bases, with 6 bases separating them. CDR1 is MNHNY and CDR2 is SVGAGI in the germline V gene (reference sequence). This CDR3 region has 13 residues. The CDR3 coding sequence is TGTGCCAGCAGGGGTAGCTCTGGAAACACCATATATTTT. This sequence encodes CASRGSSGNTIYF.

This clone was seen just once. The chain recombines TRBV10-1 with TRBJ2-2; D is unclear. The CDR3 sequence is 14 residues long. Germline V gene sequence: CDR1 WNHNN, CDR2 SYGVQD (reference sequence). Trimming removed 2 bases at V and 6 bases at J, with 10 bases between. CDR3 loop: CASSEPSRPGELFF. The CDR3 DNA reads as TGCGCCAGCAGTGAGCCCTCCCGGCCCGGGGAGCTGTTTTTT.

The rearrangement uses TRBV9 and TRBJ1-2; 10 nucleotides align to TRBD1. The CDR3 length is 18 residues. J gave up 3 bases and V 0 bases, and 11 bases lay outside the gene matches. CDR1 is SGDLS, CDR2 YYNGEE, per germline. The CDR3 loop reads CASSVGGQGGVFDYGYTF. In nucleotides, the CDR3 is TGTGCCAGCAGCGTAGGAGGACAGGGGGGAGTTTTTGACTATGGCTACACCTTC.

The sample holds a few counts of this clone. The rearrangement joins TRBV30 to TRBJ2-1, with D unresolved. V was pared by 1 base and J by 4 bases, with 2 bases between. This CDR3 has 11 amino acids. Looked up from germline, CDR1 is GTSNPN and CDR2 is SVGIG (reference sequence). The CDR3 loop reads CAWSAYNEQFF. In DNA, the CDR3 is TGTGCCTGGAGTGCTTACAATGAGCAGTTCTTC. The full variable domain, in which reference TRBV30 and TRBJ2-1 provide the parts outside the CDR3, is SQTIHQWPATLVQPVGSPLSLECTVEGTSNPNLYWYRQAAGRGLQLLFYSVGIGQISSEVPQNLSASRPQDRQFILSSKKLLLSDSGFYLCAWSAYNEQFFGPGTRLTVL.

This chain joins TRBV11-1 and TRBJ1-2; perhaps TRBD1 as D (5 bases). V lost 5 bases and J 2 bases, leaving 18 bases between the germline ends. Germline CDR1 and CDR2: SGHAT and FQDESV (reference sequence). This CDR3 contains 16 residues. CDR3 residues: CASSPLLGGGNYGYTF. The CDR3 DNA sequence: TGTGCCAGCAGCCCCCTTTTGGGCGGGGGAAACTATGGCTACACCTTC.

J is TRBJ2-5 and V is TRBV5-1, with TRBD2 identical over 9 bases. This CDR3 is built from 15 residues. Losses at the gene ends were 0 bases for V and 5 bases for J; bases not matched to a gene: 5. Germline CDR1 is SGHRS and CDR2 is YFSETQ. CDR3 sequence (DNA): TGCGCCAGCAGCTTGGGTAGCGGGGGTGGGGAGACCCAGTACTTC. Its translation: CASSLGSGGGETQYF.

J is TRBJ2-3 and V is TRBV9, with 10 bases fitting TRBD2. CDR3 size: 17 residues. Germline loops: CDR1 SGDLS, CDR2 YYNGEE. Unmatched junction bases numbered 7, after V lost 3 bases and J lost 0 bases. The CDR3 protein is CASSAGRTSGSTDTQYF. CDR3 DNA: TGTGCCAGCAGCGCAGGGAGGACTAGCGGAAGCACAGATACGCAGTATTTT.

The chain joins TRBV6-4 to TRBJ1-2; tentative D call: TRBD1 (6 bases). The CDR3 totals 16 residues. The germline CDR1 and CDR2 sequences are MRHNA and SNTAGT. V dropped 4 bases and J dropped 0 bases, with 15 bases sitting between them. The CDR3 loop reads CASSVGGPNPNYGYTF. The CDR3 region has the DNA TGTGCCAGCAGTGTTGGGGGCCCCAACCCTAACTATGGCTACACCTTC.

The J gene is TRBJ1-1, the V gene TRBV7-8, with 8 positions matching TRBD1. J lost 7 bases, V lost 4 bases, and 5 bases had no gene match. Germline V gene data show CDR1 as SGHVS and CDR2 as FQNEAQ. CDR3 length: 13 amino acids. Here the CDR3 DNA reads TGTGCCAGCAGCTACTCAGGGGGCGGTGAAGCTTTCTTT. Translating gives CASSYSGGGEAFF.

This clone has only a few counts. The gene calls are TRBV5-4 and TRBJ2-5; D remains unclear. With 0 bases removed from V and 0 bases from J, the gap between germline ends came to 3 bases. Germline V lookup: CDR1 SGHNT, CDR2 YYREEE (reference sequence). CDR3 size: 13 residues. The CDR3 reads CASSLDYQETQYF. DNA for the CDR3: TGTGCCAGCAGCTTGGATTACCAAGAGACCCAGTACTTC.

The chain uses TRBV4-3 and TRBJ1-2, with D possibly being TRBD1 (6 bases). The CDR3 runs to 16 residues. V dropped 0 bases and J dropped 8 bases, with 19 bases sitting between them. Germline loops: CDR1 LGHNA, CDR2 YSLEER. CDR3 amino acids: CASSQDYPPGVGGYTF. In DNA, the CDR3 is TGCGCCAGCAGCCAAGATTACCCCCCAGGGGTGGGCGGCTACACCTTC.

This clone was found once. This chain links TRBV7-9 with TRBJ2-2, with 9 nucleotides matching TRBD2. The ends lost 3 bases at V and 6 bases at J; junction bases unmatched: 2. Per germline, CDR1 SEHNR and CDR2 FQNEAQ (reference sequence). The CDR3 has 14 residues. The DNA of the CDR3 is TGTGCCAGCAGCTTGGGACTAGCTGCCGGGGAGCTGTTTTTT. This encodes CASSLGLAAGELFF.